The TCR beta chain under discussion was sequenced for a study of T cells in Graves' hyperthyroidism and ophthalmopathy. Study results and caveats: Most expanded thyroid clonotypes above 0.001 recurred in blood.

This clonotype occurred many times. What it binds is unknown. RNA transcripts gave rise to amplified TCR beta CDR3 regions. Initially, a first-round RT-PCR of the TCR CDR3 employed the HTBI primer set. Each CDR3 protein gets one entry after TCRdb re-called the multiplex PCR reads with MiXCR. The sample lists hundreds of thousands of distinct CDR3 sequences, around 15% occurring once. The clonotype was recovered from a woman in her late teens or twenties with Graves' hyperthyroidism. The source material was blood.

CDR3 DNA sequence: TGTGCCAGCAGCCAAGTCTCAGGGAACACCGGGGAGCTGTTTTTT. It translates to CASSQVSGNTGELFF. V is TRBV3-1 and J is TRBJ2-2, with unresolved D. The germline V gene encodes CDR1 LGHDT and CDR2 YNNKEL (reference sequence). V was clipped by 1 base and J by 1 base, with 7 bases between them. The CDR3 covers 15 residues.